This T cell receptor (beta chain) was identified during a study of control samples from healthy donors and cancer patients (TCRdb year 2020). Worth noting for this clone: Its antigen is not yet known. One base away there is no much larger clone; base qualities are not given.

Preparation of the library involved the immunoSEQ multiplex PCR assay. TCRdb took over this immuneACCESS table, retaining in-frame rearrangements with V and J assigned. Such tables are incomplete; in checked studies, under half of the missing clones stem from an unresolved V gene, and the remainder is unexplained. The sample table shows fewer than 150,000 clones, and 80% to 95% are seen once. The top ten constitute 7.8% of the sample. The receptor was derived from a woman aged 18-35 years in good health. The specimen sequenced was blood.

The CDR3 corresponds to CSARLGQGTFYGYTF. The sequenced DNA is TGCAGCGCCCGCCTCGGACAGGGAACTTTCTATGGCTACACCTTC. The chain is encoded by TRBV29-1 joined to TRBJ1-2; TRBD1 lines up with 8 middle nucleotides. Ends trimmed: V by 7 bases, J by 4 bases; bases unmatched to a gene: 14. Per the germline V gene, SQVTM is the CDR1 and ANQGSEA is the CDR2. Its CDR3 holds 15 amino acids, cysteine through phenylalanine. The kept DNA is CDR3 alone, 45 bases in frame from the first base. The entire variable domain, with the stretches around the CDR3 drawn from the reference TRBV29-1 and TRBJ1-2 proteins, is SAVISQKPSRDICQRGTSLTIQCQVDSQVTMMFWYRQQPGQSLTLIATANQGSEATYESGFVIDKFPISRPNLTFSTLTVSNMSPEDSSIYLCSARLGQGTFYGYTFGSGTRLTVV.